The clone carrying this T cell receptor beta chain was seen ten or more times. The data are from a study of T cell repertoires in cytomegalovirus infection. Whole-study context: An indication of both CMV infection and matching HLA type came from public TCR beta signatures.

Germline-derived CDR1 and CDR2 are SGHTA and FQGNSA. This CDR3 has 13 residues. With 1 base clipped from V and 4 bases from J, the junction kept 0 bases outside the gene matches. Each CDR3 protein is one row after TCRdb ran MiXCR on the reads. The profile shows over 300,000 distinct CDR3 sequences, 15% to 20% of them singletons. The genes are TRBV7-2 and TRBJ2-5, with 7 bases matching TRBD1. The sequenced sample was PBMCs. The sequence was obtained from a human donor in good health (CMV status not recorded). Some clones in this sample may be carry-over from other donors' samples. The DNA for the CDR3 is TGTGCCAGCAGCTTAGACAGGGGAGAGACCCAGTACTTC. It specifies CASSLDRGETQYF.